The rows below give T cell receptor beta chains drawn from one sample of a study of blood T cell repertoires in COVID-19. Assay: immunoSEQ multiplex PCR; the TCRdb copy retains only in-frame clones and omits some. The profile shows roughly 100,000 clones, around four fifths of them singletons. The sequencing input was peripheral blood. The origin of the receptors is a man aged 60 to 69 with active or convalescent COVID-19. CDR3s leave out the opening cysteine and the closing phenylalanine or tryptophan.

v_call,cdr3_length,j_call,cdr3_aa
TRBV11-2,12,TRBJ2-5,ASSPTGVQETQY
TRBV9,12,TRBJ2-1,ASSVSGGNNEQF
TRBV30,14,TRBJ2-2,AWSVGTSGRTGELF
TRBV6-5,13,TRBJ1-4,ASSSTGARGEKLF
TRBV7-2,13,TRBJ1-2,ASSLGQGAYYGYT
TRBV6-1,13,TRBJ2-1,ASSETSGSYNEQF
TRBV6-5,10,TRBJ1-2,ASRGQGRGYT
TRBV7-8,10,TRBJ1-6,ASSLMESPLH
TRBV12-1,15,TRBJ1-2,ASSNPNETGLLYGYT
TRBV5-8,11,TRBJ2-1,ASSLQGAYEQF
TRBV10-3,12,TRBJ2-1,AISEVVGSVEQF
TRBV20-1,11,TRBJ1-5,SASTGTPISQH
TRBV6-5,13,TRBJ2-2,ASSPTGVKPGELF
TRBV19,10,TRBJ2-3,ASEDFTDTQY
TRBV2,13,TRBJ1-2,ASSEAGGRNYGYT
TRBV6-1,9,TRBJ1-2,ASSDRVGYT
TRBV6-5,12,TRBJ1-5,ASMPVYSNQPQH
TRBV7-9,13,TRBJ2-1,ASRPPGTRHNEQF
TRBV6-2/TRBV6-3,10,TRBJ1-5,ASSTGNQPQH
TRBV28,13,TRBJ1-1,ASSFRGTGGTEAF
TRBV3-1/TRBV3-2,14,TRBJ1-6,ASSQEAGSMNSPLH